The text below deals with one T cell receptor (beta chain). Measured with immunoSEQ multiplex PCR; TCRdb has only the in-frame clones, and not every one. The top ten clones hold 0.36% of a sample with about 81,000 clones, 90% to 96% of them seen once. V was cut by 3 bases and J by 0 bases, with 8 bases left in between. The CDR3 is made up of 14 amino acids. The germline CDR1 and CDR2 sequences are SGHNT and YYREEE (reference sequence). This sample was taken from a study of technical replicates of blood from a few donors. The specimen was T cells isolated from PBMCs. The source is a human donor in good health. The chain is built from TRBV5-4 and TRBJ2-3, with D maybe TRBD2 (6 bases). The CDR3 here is CASSSGTSTDTQYF. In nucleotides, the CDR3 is TGTGCCAGCAGCTCTGGGACTAGCACAGATACGCAGTATTTT.